This paragraph covers one T cell receptor (beta chain) sequence. The method was immunoSEQ multiplex PCR; TCRdb's version includes in-frame clones alone and lacks a portion of them. The sample yields approximately 400,000 clones, just under 95% seen once. The data originate from a study of shared T cell receptors in the human thymus. Between the trimmed V and J ends, which lost 6 bases and 3 bases, there was a span of 21 bases. The CDR3 length is 17 residues. Per germline, CDR1 MNHEY and CDR2 SMNVEV (reference sequence). V gene TRBV27 combines with J gene TRBJ2-1; tentatively, D is TRBD1 or TRBD2 (5 bases each). Sequenced input: thymocytes. The sequence was obtained from a human donor. CDR3 DNA: TGTGCCAGCAGCACTAGGGTCGAGACAGAGTTCTACAATGAGCAGTTCTTC. Its translation is CASSTRVETEFYNEQFF.